This TCR beta chain was captured by sequencing in a study of T-cell memory formation after mild COVID-19. Findings and limits, study-wide: CD4+ bias marked clones expanding day 15 to 37, unlike balanced contracting clones.

This clonotype was seen only a few times. Antigen specificity is unknown. After 5'RACE with constant-segment primers, TCR alpha and TCR beta cDNA libraries carrying sample barcodes and UMIs were obtained. MiXCR, applied by TCRdb to the 5' RACE reads, yields one record per CDR3 protein. The sample has tens of thousands of distinct CDR3 sequences, around 6.3% seen once. The CDR3 has 13 amino acids. Trimming stripped 3 bases from V and 1 base from J, with 6 bases between. Per the germline V gene, CDR1 is DFQATT and CDR2 is SNEGSKA (reference sequence). The TCR comes from an adult who had mild COVID-19 (a few samples of this study predate the infection). Cell type and time point are not known. Sequenced sample: PBMCs or a T cell subset sorted from them (not recorded which). This chain uses TRBV20-1 with TRBJ2-2; D gene ambiguous. CDR3 sequence reads: CSARPRNTGELFF. CDR3 coding DNA: TGCAGTGCTAGGCCCCGGAACACCGGGGAGCTGTTTTTT.